These T cell receptor beta chains were read from a single sample in a study of CD8 T cells in ankylosing spondylitis. TCRdb called the 5' RACE reads again in MiXCR, with one record for every CDR3 protein. In the table there are 200,000 to 300,000 distinct CDR3 sequences, 10% of which are singletons. The sequenced sample was blood, either unsorted or a sorted T cell fraction (not recorded which). These receptors were obtained from a male donor with ankylosing spondylitis or in good health (not recorded which). The CDR3 runs from the conserved cysteine through the conserved F or W. Each record gives: J gene, clone size, D gene, V gene, CDR3 protein, CDR3 DNA. A D gene is named only where the DNA matches it firmly. Size values are once, few and many counts, or a class for expanded clones, and some rows have none.

J: TRBJ1-6
size: many
D: NA
V: TRBV5-1
CDR3: CASSLAWPGDQNSPLHF
DNA: TGCGCCAGCAGCTTGGCCTGGCCAGGGGACCAAAATTCACCCCTCCACTTT

J: TRBJ2-2
size: many
D: NA
V: TRBV5-1
CDR3: CASSLGGGPNTGELFF
DNA: TGCGCCAGCAGCTTGGGTGGGGGACCGAACACCGGGGAGCTGTTTTTT

J: TRBJ1-6
size: many
D: NA
V: TRBV20-1
CDR3: CSARAAGRALHF
DNA: TGCAGTGCTAGGGCCGCGGGCAGGGCCCTCCACTTT

J: TRBJ1-1
size: many
D: TRBD1
V: TRBV19
CDR3: CASRTGRGTEAFF
DNA: TGTGCCAGCAGGACAGGGCGGGGGACTGAAGCTTTCTTT

J: TRBJ1-1
size: few
D: NA
V: TRBV24-1
CDR3: CATRGPMNTEAFF
DNA: TGTGCCACCAGGGGACCTATGAACACTGAAGCTTTCTTT

J: TRBJ2-2
size: many
D: NA
V: TRBV4-1
CDR3: CASSQEVPFPGELFF
DNA: TGCGCCAGCAGCCAAGAGGTACCTTTCCCCGGGGAGCTGTTTTTT

J: TRBJ2-2
size: many
D: TRBD2
V: TRBV4-2
CDR3: CASSQDSGGAGELFF
DNA: TGTGCCAGCAGCCAAGATAGCGGGGGGGCCGGGGAGCTGTTTTTT

J: TRBJ1-2
size: many
D: TRBD1
V: TRBV12-3/TRBV12-4
CDR3: CASSSWDRVDGYTF
DNA: TGTGCCAGCAGTTCGTGGGACAGGGTGGATGGCTACACCTTC

J: TRBJ1-2
size: NA
D: NA
V: TRBV30
CDR3: CAWSFRTVTNYGYTF
DNA: TGTGCCTGGAGTTTTAGGACAGTGACTAACTATGGCTACACCTTC

J: TRBJ1-3
size: few
D: TRBD1
V: TRBV18
CDR3: CASSASGTAGNTIYF
DNA: TGTGCCAGCTCAGCGTCCGGGACAGCTGGAAACACCATATATTTT

J: TRBJ2-2
size: NA
D: NA
V: TRBV4-2
CDR3: CASSQDTGAGELFF
DNA: TGTGCCAGCAGCCAAGACACGGGCGCCGGGGAGCTGTTTTTT

J: TRBJ2-7
size: many
D: NA
V: TRBV3-1
CDR3: CASSQEVVDEQYF
DNA: TGTGCCAGCAGCCAAGAGGTTGTTGACGAGCAGTACTTC

J: TRBJ2-1
size: few
D: NA
V: TRBV7-9
CDR3: CASSLALERGNEQFF
DNA: TGTGCCAGCAGCTTAGCCCTAGAGAGGGGTAATGAGCAGTTCTTC

J: TRBJ2-5
size: many
D: NA
V: TRBV4-1
CDR3: CASSQDEAKRNGETQYF
DNA: TGCGCCAGCAGCCAAGATGAGGCTAAACGAAACGGAGAGACCCAGTACTTC

J: TRBJ1-6
size: many
D: TRBD1
V: TRBV20-1
CDR3: CSATSGTGSRPLHF
DNA: TGCAGTGCTACTTCCGGGACAGGGAGTAGACCCCTCCACTTT

J: TRBJ2-3
size: many
D: NA
V: TRBV9
CDR3: CASSVGSLGHTQYF
DNA: TGTGCCAGCAGCGTAGGATCCCTCGGGCATACGCAGTATTTT

J: TRBJ1-1
size: many
D: NA
V: TRBV21-1
CDR3: CASSKVGLSTEAFF
DNA: TGTGCCAGCAGCAAAGTAGGGCTGAGTACTGAAGCTTTCTTT

J: TRBJ1-1
size: NA
D: NA
V: TRBV3-1
CDR3: CASSQDGSRGGTEAFF
DNA: TGTGCCAGCAGCCAAGATGGATCCAGGGGAGGCACTGAAGCTTTCTTT

J: TRBJ2-3
size: many
D: TRBD2
V: TRBV11-2
CDR3: CASSLVSLAGGETDTQYF
DNA: TGTGCCAGCAGCTTAGTTTCACTAGCGGGGGGGGAGACAGATACGCAGTATTTT

J: TRBJ2-6
size: NA
D: NA
V: TRBV5-4
CDR3: CASSPSRGSGANVLTF
DNA: TGTGCCAGCAGCCCTAGCAGGGGTTCTGGGGCCAACGTCCTGACTTTC

J: TRBJ1-1
size: many
D: TRBD1
V: TRBV20-1
CDR3: CSARAGTGGEAFF
DNA: TGCAGTGCTAGAGCCGGGACAGGGGGAGAAGCTTTCTTT

J: TRBJ2-6
size: few
D: TRBD1
V: TRBV4-1
CDR3: CASSRNYFRDRGSGANVLTF
DNA: TGCGCCAGCAGCCGGAACTATTTTCGGGACAGGGGCTCTGGGGCCAACGTCCTGACTTTC

J: TRBJ2-1
size: many
D: NA
V: TRBV7-7
CDR3: CASSLDRHNEQFF
DNA: TGTGCCAGCAGCTTAGATAGGCACAATGAGCAGTTCTTC

J: TRBJ2-7
size: many
D: TRBD1
V: TRBV12-3/TRBV12-4
CDR3: CASSPTGQGLSYEQYF
DNA: TGTGCCAGCAGCCCCACCGGACAGGGGCTCTCCTACGAGCAGTACTTC

J: TRBJ2-4
size: NA
D: NA
V: TRBV20-1
CDR3: CSALGLAKNIQYF
DNA: TGCAGTGCTTTGGGACTAGCCAAAAACATTCAGTACTTC

J: TRBJ2-6
size: NA
D: TRBD2
V: TRBV4-1
CDR3: CASSLPTSGVASGANVLTF
DNA: TGCGCCAGCAGCCTTCCCACTAGCGGGGTTGCCTCTGGGGCCAACGTCCTGACTTTC

J: TRBJ2-1
size: many
D: NA
V: TRBV27
CDR3: CASSFGGSSYNEQFF
DNA: TGTGCCAGCAGTTTCGGCGGTAGCTCCTACAATGAGCAGTTCTTC

J: TRBJ2-6
size: NA
D: NA
V: TRBV12-3/TRBV12-4
CDR3: CAFCELVGRGASGANVLTF
DNA: TGTGCCTTCTGTGAATTGGTAGGCAGGGGTGCCTCTGGGGCCAACGTCCTGACTTTC

J: TRBJ1-1
size: many
D: NA
V: TRBV6-6
CDR3: CASSYMNTEAFF
DNA: TGTGCCAGCAGTTATATGAACACTGAAGCTTTCTTT

J: TRBJ2-5
size: many
D: NA
V: TRBV4-1
CDR3: CASSQDRSSGWTQETQYF
DNA: TGCGCCAGCAGCCAAGATCGAAGCAGCGGGTGGACCCAGGAGACCCAGTACTTC

J: TRBJ1-2
size: few
D: NA
V: TRBV5-5
CDR3: CASSLDVSSGGYTF
DNA: TGTGCCAGCAGCTTGGACGTTTCAAGTGGGGGCTACACCTTC

J: TRBJ2-3
size: many
D: NA
V: TRBV20-1
CDR3: CSARDPEGGVPDTQYF
DNA: TGCAGTGCTAGAGATCCGGAGGGCGGGGTACCAGATACGCAGTATTTT

J: TRBJ2-6
size: many
D: NA
V: TRBV30
CDR3: CAWSLIGANVLTF
DNA: TGTGCCTGGAGTCTTATTGGGGCCAACGTCCTGACTTTC

J: TRBJ1-5
size: NA
D: NA
V: TRBV4-1
CDR3: CASSQEGLINQPQHF
DNA: TGCGCCAGCAGCCAAGAAGGGCTGATCAATCAGCCCCAGCATTTT

J: TRBJ2-1
size: many
D: NA
V: TRBV12-3/TRBV12-4
CDR3: CASSFKGAILSYNEQFF
DNA: TGTGCCAGCAGTTTTAAGGGCGCGATCCTCTCCTACAATGAGCAGTTCTTC

J: TRBJ2-2
size: many
D: TRBD1
V: TRBV12-3/TRBV12-4
CDR3: CASSSQGVTTGELFF
DNA: TGTGCCAGCAGTTCCCAGGGGGTGACCACCGGGGAGCTGTTTTTT

J: TRBJ2-7
size: many
D: TRBD2
V: TRBV5-6
CDR3: CASSDETSGRGQQYF
DNA: TGTGCCAGCAGCGACGAGACTAGCGGGAGGGGACAGCAGTACTTC

J: TRBJ1-1
size: many
D: NA
V: TRBV7-9
CDR3: CASSLRASNTEAFF
DNA: TGTGCCAGCAGCTTAAGGGCATCGAACACTGAAGCTTTCTTT

J: TRBJ2-1
size: NA
D: NA
V: TRBV7-2
CDR3: CASSSGDWQLEQFF
DNA: TGTGCCAGCAGCTCTGGGGACTGGCAGTTGGAGCAGTTCTTC

J: TRBJ1-2
size: many
D: NA
V: TRBV13
CDR3: CASSFRTDYGYTF
DNA: TGTGCCAGCAGCTTCAGGACGGACTATGGCTACACCTTC

J: TRBJ2-7
size: many
D: TRBD1
V: TRBV12-3/TRBV12-4
CDR3: CASSTGTVYEQYF
DNA: TGTGCCAGCAGTACAGGGACAGTCTACGAGCAGTACTTC

J: TRBJ2-7
size: many
D: TRBD2
V: TRBV20-1
CDR3: CSVPGLAGEDEQYF
DNA: TGCAGTGTACCGGGACTAGCGGGAGAGGACGAGCAGTACTTC

J: TRBJ2-7
size: many
D: NA
V: TRBV6-1
CDR3: CASGRDLAYEQYF
DNA: TGTGCCAGTGGCCGGGACCTGGCCTACGAGCAGTACTTC

J: TRBJ2-3
size: NA
D: TRBD2
V: TRBV20-1
CDR3: CSASRTSGTDTQYF
DNA: TGCAGTGCTTCCCGGACTAGCGGCACAGATACGCAGTATTTT

J: TRBJ2-7
size: many
D: TRBD1
V: TRBV5-1
CDR3: CASSLAVGTDEQYF
DNA: TGCGCCAGCAGCTTGGCCGTAGGGACAGATGAGCAGTACTTC

J: TRBJ1-1
size: many
D: NA
V: TRBV4-1
CDR3: CASSHFGQNTEAFF
DNA: TGCGCCAGCAGCCACTTCGGCCAGAACACTGAAGCTTTCTTT

J: TRBJ2-5
size: few
D: TRBD2
V: TRBV7-2
CDR3: CASSLGRGGWQETQYF
DNA: TGTGCCAGCAGCTTAGGGCGGGGGGGGTGGCAAGAGACCCAGTACTTC

J: TRBJ1-1
size: many
D: TRBD1
V: TRBV7-9
CDR3: CASSSKRTGNTEAFF
DNA: TGTGCCAGCAGCTCAAAACGGACAGGGAACACTGAAGCTTTCTTT

J: TRBJ2-7
size: many
D: NA
V: TRBV6-1
CDR3: CASSDFHSYEQYF
DNA: TGTGCCAGCAGTGACTTTCACTCCTACGAGCAGTACTTC

J: TRBJ2-3
size: NA
D: NA
V: TRBV29-1
CDR3: CSVVGQSSTDTQYF
DNA: TGCAGCGTTGTAGGACAGTCTAGCACAGATACGCAGTATTTT

J: TRBJ2-2
size: many
D: NA
V: TRBV25-1
CDR3: CASSVAWRAGELFF
DNA: TGTGCCAGCAGTGTCGCGTGGAGGGCCGGGGAGCTGTTTTTT

J: TRBJ2-7
size: NA
D: NA
V: TRBV5-1
CDR3: CASSQGTQSSYEQYF
DNA: TGCGCCAGCAGCCAAGGGACCCAGAGCTCCTACGAGCAGTACTTC

J: TRBJ2-7
size: many
D: NA
V: TRBV12-3/TRBV12-4
CDR3: CASSRDTYYEQYF
DNA: TGTGCCAGCAGTCGGGACACCTATTACGAGCAGTACTTC